These T cell receptor beta chains were read from a single sample in a study of shared clonotypes between healthy human individuals. TCRdb's copy holds only in-frame clones and misses some; the assay was immunoSEQ multiplex PCR. Of around 2,100,000 clones in the sample, about 95% were seen once. Material for sequencing was naive CD8+ T cells sorted from blood. These receptor sequences come from a man between 18 and 29 years old in good health. The CDR3 runs from the conserved cysteine through the conserved F or W. The order of the fields is clone size, D gene, V gene, J gene, CDR3 protein, CDR3 DNA. The D gene is left open where the match is weak. For some rows the clone size is stated as once, few or many, or as a class when expanded; others skip it.

clone_size: .
d_call: .
v_call: TRBV29-1
j_call: TRBJ1-1
cdr3_aa: CSVEIPEKNTEAFF
cdr3_nt: TGCAGCGTTGAAATACCTGAGAAGAACACTGAAGCTTTCTTT

clone_size: .
d_call: .
v_call: TRBV5-6
j_call: TRBJ1-3
cdr3_aa: CASSLTGDGNTIYF
cdr3_nt: TGTGCCAGCAGCTTGACGGGGGACGGAAACACCATATATTTT

clone_size: .
d_call: TRBD1
v_call: TRBV27
j_call: TRBJ2-7
cdr3_aa: CASSPGAGQGRYEQYF
cdr3_nt: TGTGCCAGCAGTCCAGGGGCGGGACAGGGTCGCTACGAGCAGTACTTC

clone_size: .
d_call: TRBD1
v_call: TRBV9
j_call: TRBJ2-5
cdr3_aa: CASSVGTGEETQYF
cdr3_nt: TGTGCCAGCAGCGTAGGTACAGGGGAAGAGACCCAGTACTTC

clone_size: .
d_call: .
v_call: TRBV5-4
j_call: TRBJ2-5
cdr3_aa: CASSFTNEETQYF
cdr3_nt: TGTGCCAGCAGCTTTACGAACGAAGAGACCCAGTACTTC

clone_size: .
d_call: .
v_call: TRBV28
j_call: TRBJ1-1
cdr3_aa: CASTWDRTEAFF
cdr3_nt: TGTGCCAGCACGTGGGATCGGACTGAAGCTTTCTTT

clone_size: .
d_call: TRBD1
v_call: TRBV11-2
j_call: TRBJ2-7
cdr3_aa: CASSWDRGGSYEQYF
cdr3_nt: TGTGCCAGCAGCTGGGACAGGGGGGGATCCTACGAGCAGTACTTC

clone_size: .
d_call: TRBD1
v_call: TRBV14
j_call: TRBJ2-2
cdr3_aa: CASSLGQGGELFF
cdr3_nt: TGTGCCAGCAGCCTTGGACAGGGCGGGGAGCTGTTTTTT

clone_size: .
d_call: .
v_call: TRBV6-1
j_call: TRBJ2-3
cdr3_aa: CASSDLGFSDTQYF
cdr3_nt: TGTGCCAGCAGTGACTTGGGCTTCTCAGATACGCAGTATTTT

clone_size: .
d_call: .
v_call: TRBV20-1
j_call: TRBJ2-1
cdr3_aa: CSARMRGEQFF
cdr3_nt: TGCAGTGCTAGAATGCGGGGAGAGCAGTTCTTC

clone_size: .
d_call: .
v_call: TRBV27
j_call: TRBJ1-2
cdr3_aa: CASSLFGGQYGYTF
cdr3_nt: TGTGCCAGCAGTTTATTCGGAGGGCAATATGGCTACACCTTC

clone_size: once
d_call: .
v_call: TRBV28
j_call: TRBJ1-4
cdr3_aa: CASSLDREKLFF
cdr3_nt: TGTGCCAGCAGTCTCGACAGAGAAAAACTGTTTTTT

clone_size: .
d_call: .
v_call: TRBV27
j_call: TRBJ1-6
cdr3_aa: CASSQDRMSSYNSPLHF
cdr3_nt: TGTGCCAGCAGTCAAGACAGGATGAGCTCCTATAATTCACCCCTCCACTTT

clone_size: .
d_call: .
v_call: TRBV9
j_call: TRBJ2-1
cdr3_aa: CASSVSSGVSYNEQFF
cdr3_nt: TGTGCCAGCAGCGTCTCCTCCGGGGTCAGCTACAATGAGCAGTTCTTC

clone_size: .
d_call: TRBD2
v_call: TRBV9
j_call: TRBJ2-3
cdr3_aa: CASSVLTSGTSTDTQYF
cdr3_nt: TGTGCCAGCAGCGTTCTGACTAGCGGGACTAGCACAGATACGCAGTATTTT

clone_size: .
d_call: .
v_call: TRBV10-2
j_call: TRBJ2-5
cdr3_aa: CASSESTFQETQYF
cdr3_nt: TGCGCCAGCAGTGAGTCGACATTTCAAGAGACCCAGTACTTC

clone_size: .
d_call: TRBD2
v_call: TRBV2
j_call: TRBJ2-1
cdr3_aa: CASSHLRGEGWNEQFF
cdr3_nt: TGTGCCAGCAGCCACCTTCGGGGGGAGGGATGGAATGAGCAGTTCTTC

clone_size: .
d_call: TRBD2
v_call: TRBV30
j_call: TRBJ2-5
cdr3_aa: CAWSLGTSGLGETQYF
cdr3_nt: TGTGCCTGGAGCCTCGGGACTAGCGGGTTGGGAGAGACCCAGTACTTC

clone_size: .
d_call: TRBD2
v_call: TRBV5-4
j_call: TRBJ2-5
cdr3_aa: CASSIPPGLAGAATQYF
cdr3_nt: TGTGCCAGCAGCATACCTCCAGGACTAGCGGGAGCGGCGACCCAGTACTTC

clone_size: once
d_call: TRBD2
v_call: TRBV5-8
j_call: TRBJ2-1
cdr3_aa: CASSGLAGGTEQFF
cdr3_nt: TGTGCCAGCAGTGGACTAGCGGGAGGGACTGAGCAGTTCTTC

clone_size: .
d_call: .
v_call: TRBV6-1
j_call: TRBJ1-2
cdr3_aa: CASSPLGAGYTF
cdr3_nt: TGTGCCAGCAGCCCGTTGGGGGCTGGCTACACCTTC

clone_size: .
d_call: .
v_call: TRBV4-3
j_call: TRBJ2-5
cdr3_aa: CASSLEARVWETQYF
cdr3_nt: TGCGCCAGCAGCCTAGAAGCAAGGGTCTGGGAGACCCAGTACTTC